These 11 T cell receptor beta chains share one sample of origin, sequenced in a study of shared clonotypes between healthy human individuals. This table comes from immunoSEQ multiplex PCR, and its TCRdb copy is limited to in-frame clones, with some not included. The table includes under 1,900,000 clones, 98% detected once. Sequencing was performed on naive CD4+ T cells sorted from blood. Subset of the sample: CD45RA+ positively selected. These receptors all come from a young man in good health.

The chain links TRBV7-3 to TRBJ1-5; D unclear. V gave up 3 bases and J gave up 6 bases, with 0 bases separating them. The CDR3 is made up of 10 amino acids. The germline V gene has CDR1 SGHTA and CDR2 FQGTGA. CDR3 in amino acids: CASSFQPQHF. The CDR3, as DNA: TGTGCCAGCAGCTTTCAGCCCCAGCATTTT.

CDR3 nucleotides: TGTGCCAGCAGCCCGGCGGGGGGCAATAGGAACACTGAAGCTTTCTTT. It translates to CASSPAGGNRNTEAFF. The chain employs TRBV5-5 and TRBJ1-1, with D possibly being TRBD1 (6 bases). This CDR3 has 16 amino acids. Germline lookup yields CDR1 SGHKS and CDR2 YYEKEE (reference sequence). Between the trimmed V and J ends, which lost 4 bases and 1 base, there was a span of 17 bases.

This chain joins TRBV2 and TRBJ1-1, with a tentative D call TRBD1 (6 bases). The CDR3 totals 13 residues. The V and J ends lost 3 bases and 7 bases respectively, with 12 bases between them. Germline V lookup: CDR1 SNHLY, CDR2 FYNNEI. CDR3 coding DNA: TGTGCCAGCAGTGATCGTAGGGGGAGTGAAGCTTTCTTT. It encodes CASSDRRGSEAFF. Full variable domain (missing parts from reference TRBV2 and TRBJ1-1): EPEVTQTPSHQVTQMGQEVILRCVPISNHLYFYWYRQILGQKVEFLVSFYNNEISEKSEIFDDQFSVERPDGSNFTLKIRSTKLEDSAMYFCASSDRRGSEAFFGQGTRLTVV.

The chain links TRBV25-1 to TRBJ2-1; possibly TRBD1 for D (6 bases). V lost 2 bases and J lost 0, with 11 bases in between. This CDR3 spans 16 amino acids. In germline, CDR1 is MGHDK, CDR2 SYGVNS. CDR3 protein: CASSETRGSSYNEQFF. For the CDR3, the DNA is TGTGCCAGCAGTGAAACAAGGGGGAGCTCCTACAATGAGCAGTTCTTC.

The chain combines TRBV19 with TRBJ2-2; the D is unclear. The CDR3 contains 14 residues. With 5 bases removed from V and 1 base from J, the gap between germline ends came to 8 bases. From germline, CDR1 is LNHDA and CDR2 SQIVND (reference sequence). In DNA form, the CDR3 reads TGTGCCAGTAGTGTGCAGGTGAACACCGGGGAGCTGTTTTTT. Translation gives CASSVQVNTGELFF. Variable domain in full (rest from reference TRBV19 and TRBJ2-2): DGGITQSPKYLFRKEGQNVTLSCEQNLNHDAMYWYRQDPGQGLRLIYYSQIVNDFQKGDIAEGYSVSREKKESFPLTVTSAQKNPTAFYLCASSVQVNTGELFFGEGSRLTVL.

This clone is a singleton in its sample. This chain joins TRBV5-1 and TRBJ1-2; D perhaps matches TRBD1 (5 bases). From germline, CDR1 is SGHRS and CDR2 YFSETQ. The CDR3 sequence is 14 residues long. V was trimmed by 2 bases and J by 8 bases, leaving 16 bases between them. In DNA form, the CDR3 reads TGCGCCAGCAGCTTCTGGGAAGGGGCTAGAGGCTACACCTTC. Amino acids: CASSFWEGARGYTF.

This chain joins TRBV7-6 and TRBJ2-1; 10 bases are a match to TRBD1. Per the germline V gene, CDR1 is SGHVS and CDR2 is FNYEAQ. The CDR3 covers 20 residues. V trimming: 1 base; J trimming: 7 bases; junction bases outside the gene matches: 19. CDR3 region: CASSLESPLPGTGVRNEQFF. The CDR3 coding sequence is TGTGCCAGCAGCTTAGAATCACCCCTTCCCGGGACAGGGGTTCGAAATGAGCAGTTCTTC.

The chain has TRBV9 and TRBJ2-3; D uncertain. The CDR3 covers 14 residues. Germline assignment: CDR1 SGDLS and CDR2 YYNGEE. The germline V and J ends were trimmed by 0 bases and 6 bases, with 11 bases remaining between them. The CDR3 loop reads CASSVGGKWDTQYF. CDR3 coding DNA: TGTGCCAGCAGCGTAGGCGGAAAATGGGATACGCAGTATTTT.

The gene calls are TRBV5-1 and TRBJ2-2; 7 bases fit TRBD1. The CDR3 is 17 amino acids. The V gene's germline CDR1 is SGHRS and CDR2 YFSETQ. V lost 4 bases, J lost 5 bases, and 14 bases stayed unmatched. Here the CDR3 reads CASSPERGLGGTGELFF. Here the CDR3 DNA reads TGCGCCAGCAGCCCGGAGAGGGGGCTAGGCGGGACCGGGGAGCTGTTTTTT. The full variable domain, rest sourced from reference TRBV5-1 and TRBJ2-2, is KAGVTQTPRYLIKTRGQQVTLSCSPISGHRSVSWYQQTPGQGLQFLFEYFSETQRNKGNFPGRFSGRQFSNSRSEMNVSTLELGDSALYLCASSPERGLGGTGELFFGEGSRLTVL.

V is TRBV7-2 and J is TRBJ2-3, with 9 bases matching TRBD2. Unmatched junction bases numbered 26, after V lost 7 bases and J lost 12 bases. CDR3 length: 18 residues. Germline CDR1 and CDR2: SGHTA and FQGNSA. The CDR3 nucleotides are TGTGCCAGCAACCCGGGACTAGCTTGGGGCGCGTTGCCCGAGACACAGTATTTT. Protein: CASNPGLAWGALPETQYF. The variable domain in full, with the rest retrieved from reference TRBV7-2 and TRBJ2-3, is GAGVSQSPSNKVTEKGKDVELRCDPISGHTALYWYRQSLGQGLEFLIYFQGNSAPDKSGLPSDRFSAERTGGSVSTLTIQRTQQEDSAVYLCASNPGLAWGALPETQYFGPGTRLTVL.

The V and J genes are TRBV7-9 and TRBJ2-2; 12 positions match TRBD2. This CDR3 has 16 amino acids. Germline CDR1 and CDR2: SEHNR and FQNEAQ (reference sequence). V lost 5 bases to trimming and J lost 5 bases; unmatched junction nucleotides: 6. This CDR3 is CASSTETSGGTGELFF. The CDR3 coding sequence is TGTGCCAGCAGCACCGAGACTAGCGGGGGTACCGGGGAGCTGTTTTTT.